This entry describes one TCR beta chain. Antigen specificity is unknown. Trimming left V 6 bases short and J 4 bases short, with 9 bases between. CDR1 is SNHLY and CDR2 is FYNNEI in the germline V gene. This CDR3 comprises 13 residues. The source of the sample is a study of cytomegalovirus exposure and HLA in healthy donors. Overall study findings and caveats: Common viral pathogens were later found to be apparently linked to several of the most significant clusters.

PCR used 60 Vbeta primers and 13 Jbeta primers. Profiling relied on immunoSEQ multiplex PCR, and the TCRdb table lists in-frame clones only, not all of them. In total, the table holds about 140,000 clones. This chain joins TRBV2 and TRBJ2-2; TRBD2 might be the D (6 bases). The sequencing sample was made of PBMCs. The clonotype was recovered from a woman between 18 and 29 years old in good health and CMV-seronegative. The CDR3 loop is CASRLASTGELFF. The DNA for the CDR3 is TGTGCCAGCAGGCTAGCGTCCACCGGGGAGCTGTTTTTT.